The sequence of this TCR beta chain was determined in a study of prognosis after radiotherapy for stage I lung cancer. About the study: Stage I non-small cell lung cancer patients were enrolled between early 2018 and early 2019. Findings and limits, study-wide: Reduced Shannon entropy following stereotactic body radiation therapy was recorded in patients who developed distant metastases.

The TCR beta CDR3 region was amplified from genomic DNA, with two rounds of multiplex PCR being used for the amplification. The authors ran first-round PCR with primers specific to each TRBV and TRBJ gene. From the multiplex PCR reads, TCRdb called clonotypes with MiXCR, one entry per CDR3 protein. The table includes about 27,000 distinct CDR3 sequences, around 45% detected once. The CDR3 consists of 15 residues. Germline-derived CDR1 and CDR2 are MRHNA and SNTAGT. This clonotype has just one count. Its antigen is as yet unknown. Given a far larger clone just one base away, this is likely a sequencing read error.

The sample consisted of PBMCs, taken before or after stereotactic body radiation therapy (not recorded which). The TCR comes from a donor at least 50 years old with non-small cell lung cancer. This chain joins TRBV6-4 and TRBJ2-1; D is possibly TRBD2 (5 bases). The CDR3 nucleotides are TGTGCCAGAAGTGAATTGGGGAGCCAGTACAATGAGCAGTTCTTC. As protein: CARSELGSQYNEQFF.